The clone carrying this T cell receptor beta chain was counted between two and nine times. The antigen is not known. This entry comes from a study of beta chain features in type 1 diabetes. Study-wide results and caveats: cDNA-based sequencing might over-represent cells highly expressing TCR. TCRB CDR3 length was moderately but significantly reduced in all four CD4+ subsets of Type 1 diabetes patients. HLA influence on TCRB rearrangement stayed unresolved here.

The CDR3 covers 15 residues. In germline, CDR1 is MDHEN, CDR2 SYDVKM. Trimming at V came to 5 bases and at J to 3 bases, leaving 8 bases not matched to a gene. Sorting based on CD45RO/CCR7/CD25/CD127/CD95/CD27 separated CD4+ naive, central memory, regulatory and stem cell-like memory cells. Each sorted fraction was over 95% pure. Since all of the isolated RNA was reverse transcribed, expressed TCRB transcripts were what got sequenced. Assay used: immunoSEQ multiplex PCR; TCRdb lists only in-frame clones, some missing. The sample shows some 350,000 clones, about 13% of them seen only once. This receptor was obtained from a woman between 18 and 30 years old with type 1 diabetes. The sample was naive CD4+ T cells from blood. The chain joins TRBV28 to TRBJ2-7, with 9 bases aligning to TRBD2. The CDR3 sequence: CASSPAIAGDYEQYF. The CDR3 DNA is TGTGCCAGCAGTCCCGCGATAGCGGGAGACTACGAGCAGTACTTC.